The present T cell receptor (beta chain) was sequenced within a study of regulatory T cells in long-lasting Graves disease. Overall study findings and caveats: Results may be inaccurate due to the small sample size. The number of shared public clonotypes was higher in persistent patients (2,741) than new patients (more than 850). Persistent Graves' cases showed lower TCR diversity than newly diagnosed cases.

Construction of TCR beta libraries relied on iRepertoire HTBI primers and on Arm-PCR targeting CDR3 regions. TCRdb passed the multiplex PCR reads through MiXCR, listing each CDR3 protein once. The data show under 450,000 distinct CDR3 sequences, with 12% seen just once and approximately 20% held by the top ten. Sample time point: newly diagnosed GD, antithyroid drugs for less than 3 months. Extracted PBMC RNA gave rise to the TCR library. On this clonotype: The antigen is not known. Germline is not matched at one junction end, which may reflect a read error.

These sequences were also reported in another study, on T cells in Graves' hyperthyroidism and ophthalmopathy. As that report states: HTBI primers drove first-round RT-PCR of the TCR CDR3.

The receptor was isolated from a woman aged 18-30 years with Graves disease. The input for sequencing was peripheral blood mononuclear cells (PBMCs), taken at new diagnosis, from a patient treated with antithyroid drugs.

The CDR3, as DNA: TGTGCCGGCAGCCCCGGGGGGAGCAATGAGCAGTTCTTC. Translating it yields CAGSPGGSNEQFF. The chain employs TRBV7-3 and TRBJ2-1, with 7 bases matching TRBD2. Germline CDR1 SGHTA, CDR2 FQGTGA. CDR3 length equals 13 residues.